Shown below are 2 T cell receptor beta chains from a single sample sequenced in a study of T-cell reconstitution after alpha-beta-depleted transplantation in children. Unique molecular identifiers were incorporated during preparation of the TCRbeta library. TCRdb analysed the PCR reads with MiXCR anew, one entry per CDR3 protein. The table shows fewer than 350,000 distinct CDR3 sequences, with 11% occurring only once. This sample comprised peripheral blood, obtained 180 days after TCRalphabeta/CD19-depleted stem cell transplant. Receptor source: a male patient under 10 years old who had a stem cell transplant for chronic granulomatous disease, so the T cells may come from the graft donor.

This clonotype showed up many times. V usage is TRBV15 and J usage is TRBJ2-1; 10 bases agree with TRBD2. CDR1 and CDR2 from the germline V gene are LNHNV and YYDKDF (reference sequence). This CDR3 contains 15 residues. Germline trimming cut 6 bases from V and 8 bases from J; bases unmatched to any gene: 10. The CDR3 nucleotides are TGTGCCACCAGAACCCTAGCGGGAGTATCCGATGAGCAGTTCTTC. This encodes CATRTLAGVSDEQFF.

This clonotype was observed at least ten times. The CDR3 sequence: CASSLDGGTGELFF. CDR3 nucleotides: TGTGCCAGCAGCTTAGACGGAGGTACCGGGGAGCTGTTTTTT. The chain couples TRBV7-6 to TRBJ2-2; a possible D gene is TRBD2 (5 bases). Germline CDR1 is SGHVS and CDR2 is FNYEAQ. The CDR3 spans 14 residues. V dropped 1 base and J dropped 5 bases, with 8 bases sitting between them.